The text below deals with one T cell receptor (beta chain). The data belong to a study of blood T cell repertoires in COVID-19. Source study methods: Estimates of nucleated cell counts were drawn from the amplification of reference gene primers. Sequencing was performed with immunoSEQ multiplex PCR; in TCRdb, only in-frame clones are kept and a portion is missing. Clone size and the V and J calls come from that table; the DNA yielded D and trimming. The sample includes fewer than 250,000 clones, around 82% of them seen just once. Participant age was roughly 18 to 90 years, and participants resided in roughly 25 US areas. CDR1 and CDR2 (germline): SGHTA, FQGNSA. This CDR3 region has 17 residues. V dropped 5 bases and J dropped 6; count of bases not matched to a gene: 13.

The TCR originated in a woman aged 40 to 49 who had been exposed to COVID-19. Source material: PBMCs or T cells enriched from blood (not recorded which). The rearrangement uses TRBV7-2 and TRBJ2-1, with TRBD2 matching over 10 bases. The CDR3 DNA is TGTGCCAGCAGCCCAGTTGCGACAAGCGGGGGGGCCAATGAGCAGTTCTTC. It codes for CASSPVATSGGANEQFF.